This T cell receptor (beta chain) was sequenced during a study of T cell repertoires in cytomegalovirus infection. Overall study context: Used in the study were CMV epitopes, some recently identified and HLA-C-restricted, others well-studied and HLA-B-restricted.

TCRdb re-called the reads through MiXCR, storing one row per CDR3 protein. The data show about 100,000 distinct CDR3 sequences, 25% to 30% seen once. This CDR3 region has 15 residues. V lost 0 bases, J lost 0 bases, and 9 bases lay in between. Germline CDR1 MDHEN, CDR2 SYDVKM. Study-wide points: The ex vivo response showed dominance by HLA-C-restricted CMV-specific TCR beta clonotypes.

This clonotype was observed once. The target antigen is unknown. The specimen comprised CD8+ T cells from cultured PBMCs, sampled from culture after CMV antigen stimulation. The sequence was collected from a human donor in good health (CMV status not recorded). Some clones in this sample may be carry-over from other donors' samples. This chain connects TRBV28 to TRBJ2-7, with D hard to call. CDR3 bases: TGTGCCAGCAGTTTATGGGCCGGTAGCTCCTACGAGCAGTACTTC. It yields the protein CASSLWAGSSYEQYF.